The following is a TCR beta chain sequence with its context. A much larger clone is a single base away; this may be a read error. Three rounds of nested PCR, following a modified ARM-PCR protocol, produced the TCRbeta library. MiXCR was run by TCRdb on the multiplex PCR reads, yielding one entry per CDR3 protein. The table shows more than 90,000 distinct CDR3 sequences, with 65% to 75% occurring only once. The data were obtained in a study of tumor and adjacent non-tumor tissue in lung cancer. Study-wide context: Each sample yielded millions of productive TCRbeta reads on average.

The CDR3 totals 14 residues. Germline CDR1 DFQATT, CDR2 SNEGSKA (reference sequence). V lost 6 bases and J lost 0, with 14 bases in between. This sample's RNA came from whole unsorted tissue. J is TRBJ1-2 and V is TRBV20-1, with D maybe TRBD1 (5 bases). Input material: lung tumor tissue. The sequence derives from a man between 60 and 75 years old with non-small cell lung cancer. The CDR3 region is CSAPGRTSNYGYTF. The CDR3 DNA is TGCAGTGCGCCGGGACGGACCTCTAACTATGGCTACACCTTC.